A single TCR beta chain is shown here with its context. Sequenced by immunoSEQ multiplex PCR; TCRdb stores in-frame clones only, minus some. The sample yields around 67,000 clones, 90% to 95% seen once. This record belongs to a study of shared T cell receptors in the human thymus. V was clipped by 1 base and J by 6 bases; unmatched bases: 7. Germline V gene lookup returns CDR1 MNHEY and CDR2 SVGAGI. The CDR3 spans 16 residues. The source of this sequence is a human donor. Input material: thymocytes. The V and J genes are TRBV6-5 and TRBJ2-2, with 8 bases that match TRBD1. The CDR3 DNA reads as TGTGCCAGCAGTTACTACAGGACAGGGCCCGCCGGGGAGCTGTTTTTT. Its protein product is CASSYYRTGPAGELFF.